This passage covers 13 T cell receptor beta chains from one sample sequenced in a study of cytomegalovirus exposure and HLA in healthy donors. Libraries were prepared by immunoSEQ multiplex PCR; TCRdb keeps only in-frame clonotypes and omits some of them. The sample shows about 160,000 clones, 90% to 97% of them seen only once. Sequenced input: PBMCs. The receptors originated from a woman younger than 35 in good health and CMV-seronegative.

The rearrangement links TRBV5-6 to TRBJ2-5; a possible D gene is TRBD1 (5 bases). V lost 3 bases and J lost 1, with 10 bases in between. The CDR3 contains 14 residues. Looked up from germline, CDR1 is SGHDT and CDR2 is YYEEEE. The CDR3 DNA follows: TGTGCCAGCAGCTCGCCGACAGTCCAAGAGACCCAGTACTTC. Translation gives CASSSPTVQETQYF.

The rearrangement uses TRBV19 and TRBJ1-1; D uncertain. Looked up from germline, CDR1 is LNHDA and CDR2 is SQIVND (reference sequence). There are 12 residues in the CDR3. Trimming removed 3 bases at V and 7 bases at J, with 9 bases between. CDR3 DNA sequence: TGTGCCAGTAGTATGGTAGAGATTGAAGCTTTCTTT. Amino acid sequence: CASSMVEIEAFF.

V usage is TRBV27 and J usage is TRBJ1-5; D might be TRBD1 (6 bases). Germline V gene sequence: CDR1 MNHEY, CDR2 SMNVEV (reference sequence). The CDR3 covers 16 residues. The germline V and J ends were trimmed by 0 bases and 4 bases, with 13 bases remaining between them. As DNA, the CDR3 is TGTGCCAGCAGTTTATCTCACAGGGAGGGAAATCAGCCCCAGCATTTT. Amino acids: CASSLSHREGNQPQHF.

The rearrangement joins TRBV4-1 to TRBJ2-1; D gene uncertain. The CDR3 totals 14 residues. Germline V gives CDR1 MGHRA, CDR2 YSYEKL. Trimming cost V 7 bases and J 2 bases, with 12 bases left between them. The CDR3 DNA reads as TGCGCCAGCAAGTTCGGTCAAACCTACAATGAGCAGTTCTTC. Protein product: CASKFGQTYNEQFF.

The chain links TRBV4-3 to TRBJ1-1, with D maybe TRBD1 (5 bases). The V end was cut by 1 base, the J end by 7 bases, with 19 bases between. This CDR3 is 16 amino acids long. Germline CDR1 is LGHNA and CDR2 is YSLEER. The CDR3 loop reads CASSQAASGTNFEAFF. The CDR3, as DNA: TGCGCCAGCAGCCAAGCGGCTTCAGGGACTAACTTTGAAGCTTTCTTT.

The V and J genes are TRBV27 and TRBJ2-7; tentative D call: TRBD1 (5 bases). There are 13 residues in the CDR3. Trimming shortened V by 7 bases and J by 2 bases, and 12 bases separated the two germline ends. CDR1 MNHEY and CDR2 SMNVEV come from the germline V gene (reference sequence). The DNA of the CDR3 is TGTGCCAGCAAGTCCGACAGCCCCTACGAGCAGTACTTC. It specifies CASKSDSPYEQYF.

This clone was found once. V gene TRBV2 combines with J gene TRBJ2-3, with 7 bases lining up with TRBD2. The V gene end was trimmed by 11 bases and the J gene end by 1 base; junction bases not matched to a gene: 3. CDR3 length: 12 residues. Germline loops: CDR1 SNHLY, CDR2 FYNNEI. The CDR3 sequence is CAGGLGTDTQYF. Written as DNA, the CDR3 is TGTGCCGGTGGACTAGGCACAGATACGCAGTATTTT.

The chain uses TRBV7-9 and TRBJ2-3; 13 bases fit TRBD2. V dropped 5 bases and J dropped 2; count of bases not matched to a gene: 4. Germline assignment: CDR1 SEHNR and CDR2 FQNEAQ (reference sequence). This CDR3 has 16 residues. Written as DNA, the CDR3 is TGTGCCAGCAGCGGACTAGCGGGGGAGGACACAGATACGCAGTATTTT. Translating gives CASSGLAGEDTDTQYF.

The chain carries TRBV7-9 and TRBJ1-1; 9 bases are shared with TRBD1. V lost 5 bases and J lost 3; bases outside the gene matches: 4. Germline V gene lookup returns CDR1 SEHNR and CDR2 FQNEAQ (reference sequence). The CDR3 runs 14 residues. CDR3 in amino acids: CASSPRQGDTEAFF. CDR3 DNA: TGTGCCAGCAGCCCGCGACAGGGGGACACTGAAGCTTTCTTT.

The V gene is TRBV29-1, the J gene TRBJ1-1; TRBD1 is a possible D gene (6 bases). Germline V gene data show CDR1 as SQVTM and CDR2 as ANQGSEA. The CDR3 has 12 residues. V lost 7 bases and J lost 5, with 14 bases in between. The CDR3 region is CSAVDSQTEAFF. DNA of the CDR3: TGCAGCGCGGTGGACAGCCAAACTGAAGCTTTCTTT.

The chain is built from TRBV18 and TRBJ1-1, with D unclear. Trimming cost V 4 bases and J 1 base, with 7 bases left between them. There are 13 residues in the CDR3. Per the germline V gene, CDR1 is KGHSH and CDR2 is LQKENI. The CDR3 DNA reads TGTGCCAGCTCACAAACAGAGAACACTGAAGCTTTCTTT. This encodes CASSQTENTEAFF.

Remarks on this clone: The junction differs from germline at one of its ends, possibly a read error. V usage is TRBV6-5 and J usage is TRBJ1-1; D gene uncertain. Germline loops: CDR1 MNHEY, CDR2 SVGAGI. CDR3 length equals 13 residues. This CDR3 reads CAISESSGGEAFF. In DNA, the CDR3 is TGTGCCATCAGTGAGTCTTCGGGAGGAGAAGCTTTCTTT.

CDR3 DNA sequence: TGCGCCAGCAGCTTGGTGGCGGGTCGGGGCTACACCTTC. Translating it yields CASSLVAGRGYTF. V is TRBV5-1 and J is TRBJ1-2; D unclear. The CDR3 sequence is 13 residues long. CDR1 and CDR2 (germline): SGHRS, YFSETQ. Trimming cost V 0 bases and J 8 bases, with 11 bases left between them.